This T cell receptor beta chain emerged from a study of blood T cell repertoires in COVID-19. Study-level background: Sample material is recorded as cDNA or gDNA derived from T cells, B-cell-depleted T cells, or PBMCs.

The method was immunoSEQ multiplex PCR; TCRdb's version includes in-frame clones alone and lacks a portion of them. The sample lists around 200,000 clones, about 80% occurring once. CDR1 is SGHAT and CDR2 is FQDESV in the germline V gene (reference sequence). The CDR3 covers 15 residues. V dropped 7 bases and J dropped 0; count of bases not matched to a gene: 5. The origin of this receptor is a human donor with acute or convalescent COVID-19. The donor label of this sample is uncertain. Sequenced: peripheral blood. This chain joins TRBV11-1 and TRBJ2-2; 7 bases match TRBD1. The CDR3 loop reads CASTRDSSNTGELFF. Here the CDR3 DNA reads TGTGCCAGCACCAGGGACAGCTCGAACACCGGGGAGCTGTTTTTT.